The 21 T cell receptor beta chains below come from one sample, sequenced in a study of spatial heterogeneity in lung cancer. TCRdb re-derived calls from the 5' RACE reads in MiXCR, one entry per CDR3 protein. The table includes about 120,000 distinct CDR3 sequences, 9% to 15% detected once. The time point denotes: blood at routine non-recurrence follow-up after resection. Whole RNA came from tumor, nontumor lung or frozen PBMC and was sequenced without being sorted. Sequences were derived from PBMCs, sampled at follow-up. These receptors all stem from a male donor with early-stage non-small cell lung cancer.

V is TRBV25-1 and J is TRBJ2-1; 9 nucleotides match TRBD1. CDR1 is MGHDK and CDR2 is SYGVNS in the germline V gene. The trim removed 2 bases at V and 8 bases at J, leaving 10 bases unmatched. CDR3 length: 16 residues. CDR3 amino acids: CASSEDSGTGFDEQFF. The CDR3 DNA reads TGTGCCAGCAGTGAAGACTCCGGGACAGGGTTCGATGAGCAGTTCTTC. The variable domain in full, completed from reference TRBV25-1 and TRBJ2-1, reads EADIYQTPRYLVIGTGKKITLECSQTMGHDKMYWYQQDPGMELHLIHYSYGVNSTEKGDLSSESTVSRIRTEHFPLTLESARPSHTSQYLCASSEDSGTGFDEQFFGPGTRLTVL.

The table lists this clonotype with many counts. V is TRBV15 and J is TRBJ2-1; TRBD1 or TRBD2 may be the D gene (6 bases each). Per the germline V gene, CDR1 is LNHNV and CDR2 is YYDKDF (reference sequence). The CDR3 spans 16 residues. The germline V and J ends were trimmed by 8 bases and 0 bases, with 17 bases remaining between them. CDR3 amino acids: CATLKGGSSSYNEQFF. In DNA form, the CDR3 reads TGTGCCACCTTAAAGGGGGGCTCGAGCTCCTACAATGAGCAGTTCTTC. Full variable domain (remainder filled in from reference TRBV15 and TRBJ2-1): DAMVIQNPRYQVTQFGKPVTLSCSQTLNHNVMYWYQQKSSQAPKLLFHYYDKDFNNEADTPDNFQSRRPNTSFCFLDIRSPGLGDTAMYLCATLKGGSSSYNEQFFGPGTRLTVL.

The V and J genes are TRBV2 and TRBJ2-3, with TRBD2 matching over 8 bases. CDR1 is SNHLY and CDR2 is FYNNEI in the germline V gene. V lost 4 bases, J lost 4 bases, and 10 bases stayed unmatched. The CDR3 extends over 16 amino acids. CDR3: CASSVRLARGADTQYF. The CDR3 region has the DNA TGTGCCAGCAGTGTTCGACTAGCGCGCGGCGCAGATACGCAGTATTTT.

This clonotype was counted a few times. The chain combines TRBV4-1 with TRBJ2-4, with TRBD1 matching 7 bases. CDR1 MGHRA and CDR2 YSYEKL come from the germline V gene. With 3 bases clipped from V and 4 bases from J, the junction kept 9 bases outside the gene matches. The length of the CDR3 is 16 residues. As DNA, the CDR3 is TGCGCCAGCAGCCAGCCTCCGACAGGGCGTAAAAACATTCAGTACTTC. Translating gives CASSQPPTGRKNIQYF.

The sample holds many counts of this clonotype. The chain carries TRBV7-2 and TRBJ1-3, with unresolved D. Germline V gene sequence: CDR1 SGHTA, CDR2 FQGNSA. V was trimmed by 3 bases and J by 2 bases, leaving 5 bases between them. The CDR3 contains 13 residues. The CDR3 DNA reads as TGTGCCAGCAGCTTGGGCCCTGGAAACACCATATATTTT. Residues: CASSLGPGNTIYF. The complete variable domain, with remaining parts taken from reference TRBV7-2 and TRBJ1-3, reads GAGVSQSPSNKVTEKGKDVELRCDPISGHTALYWYRQSLGQGLEFLIYFQGNSAPDKSGLPSDRFSAERTGGSVSTLTIQRTQQEDSAVYLCASSLGPGNTIYFGEGSWLTVV.

This chain uses TRBV11-3 with TRBJ2-5, with 7 nucleotides matching TRBD1. Germline V gene sequence: CDR1 SGHNT, CDR2 YENEEA. J gave up 5 bases and V 1 base, and 7 bases lay outside the gene matches. This CDR3 has 15 amino acids. CDR3: CASSLGGTAGETQYF. Here the CDR3 DNA reads TGTGCCAGCAGCTTAGGGGGGACAGCTGGCGAGACCCAGTACTTC.

In this sample, this clonotype turned up many times. V usage is TRBV20-1 and J usage is TRBJ2-7, with a possible D match to TRBD2 (6 bases). Germline values: CDR1 DFQATT, CDR2 SNEGSKA (reference sequence). V lost 2 bases and J 3 bases, leaving 17 bases between the germline ends. The CDR3 has 15 residues. CDR3 sequence reads: CSARPPAGRNYEQYF. The CDR3 coding sequence is TGCAGTGCTAGACCCCCCGCAGGGAGGAACTACGAGCAGTACTTC.

The chain uses TRBV12-3 or TRBV12-4 and TRBJ2-5, with D unclear. The CDR3 length is 13 residues. Trimming removed 7 bases at V and 2 bases at J, with 11 bases between. Here the CDR3 reads CASKAETQETQYF. CDR3 in DNA: TGTGCCAGCAAGGCAGAAACACAAGAGACCCAGTACTTC.

The CDR3, as DNA: TGCGCCAGCAGCCCGATGACAGGGCAGCTTGGCTACACCTTC. The encoded protein is CASSPMTGQLGYTF. This chain connects TRBV5-1 to TRBJ1-2; TRBD1 matches 7 bases. The germline gives CDR1 SGHRS, CDR2 YFSETQ. J lost 7 bases, V lost 4 bases, and 10 bases had no gene match. The CDR3 consists of 14 residues.

There are a few counts of this clonotype. The V gene is TRBV20-1, the J gene TRBJ2-3, with D possibly TRBD2 on 5 matching bases. Germline assignment: CDR1 DFQATT and CDR2 SNEGSKA (reference sequence). CDR3 length: 15 residues. Trimming removed 6 bases at V and 1 base at J, with 17 bases between. The CDR3 DNA follows: TGCAGTGCCGAGTCGGGAAAAGGAGGCACAGATACGCAGTATTTT. It specifies CSAESGKGGTDTQYF.

This clonotype was picked up a small number of times. The rearrangement links TRBV7-2 to TRBJ1-3, with a possible D match to TRBD1 (5 bases). The CDR3 totals 14 residues. Germline CDR1 and CDR2: SGHTA and FQGNSA. Between the trimmed V and J ends, which lost 5 bases and 2 bases, there was a span of 10 bases. The chain's CDR3 is CASSVGVTGNTIYF. Written as DNA, the CDR3 is TGTGCCAGCAGCGTAGGGGTAACTGGAAACACCATATATTTT.

This clonotype was counted many times. The genes are TRBV20-1 and TRBJ2-1; D perhaps matches TRBD2 (7 bases). CDR1 DFQATT and CDR2 SNEGSKA come from the germline V gene (reference sequence). Trimming took 3 bases from V and 9 from J, leaving 12 bases between them. The CDR3 sequence is 12 residues long. Here the CDR3 DNA reads TGCAGTGCTAGTCCGGGGGGCCGTGAGCAGTTCTTC. Amino acids: CSASPGGREQFF.

This clonotype was recorded a few times. This chain links TRBV10-3 with TRBJ1-1; a weak D match, TRBD1 (6 bases). V was trimmed by 7 bases and J by 5 bases, leaving 23 bases between them. This CDR3 comprises 16 residues. Germline V gene lookup returns CDR1 ENHRY and CDR2 SYGVKD. CDR3 bases: TGTGCCATCACCTTCGGCGCGACAGGAACGCGGACTGAAGCTTTCTTT. It codes for CAITFGATGTRTEAFF.

Many counts were recorded for this clonotype. CDR3 DNA: TGTGCCAGCACGACAGGGTTCGGCGAGCAGTACTTC. Protein: CASTTGFGEQYF. The chain carries TRBV27 and TRBJ2-7, with TRBD1 identical over 7 bases. The CDR3 has 12 residues. The V gene end was trimmed by 7 bases and the J gene end by 6 bases; junction bases not matched to a gene: 6. Germline V lookup: CDR1 MNHEY, CDR2 SMNVEV (reference sequence).

V usage is TRBV6-4 and J usage is TRBJ1-1, with no clear D. V gave up 6 bases and J gave up 3 bases, with 17 bases separating them. Germline lookup yields CDR1 MRHNA and CDR2 SNTAGT. The CDR3 extends over 15 amino acids. This chain's CDR3 is CASRQTFLRDTEAFF. DNA of the CDR3: TGTGCCAGCAGACAGACCTTTCTACGTGACACTGAAGCTTTCTTT.

The chain recombines TRBV28 with TRBJ1-5; the D is unclear. V dropped 8 bases and J dropped 0 bases, with 8 bases sitting between them. This CDR3 has 13 residues. Germline CDR1 and CDR2: MDHEN and SYDVKM. The CDR3 spells CASRAHSNQPQHF. CDR3 coding DNA: TGTGCCAGCCGGGCCCATAGCAATCAGCCCCAGCATTTT.

This clonotype was detected a few times. The J gene is TRBJ2-1, the V gene TRBV27; TRBD1 aligns across 9 bases. The V and J ends lost 7 bases and 4 bases, in that order; junction bases with no gene match: 5. Germline lookup yields CDR1 MNHEY and CDR2 SMNVEV (reference sequence). The CDR3 covers 14 residues. CDR3 DNA sequence: TGTGCCAGCATGTTCGGGACAGGGTACAATGAGCAGTTCTTC. The encoded protein is CASMFGTGYNEQFF.

There are many counts of this clonotype. This sequence joins TRBV4-1 and TRBJ2-7, with a weak D call TRBD2 (6 bases). Germline CDR1 and CDR2: MGHRA and YSYEKL. V was trimmed by 0 bases and J by 5 bases, leaving 8 bases between them. The CDR3 length is 13 residues. CDR3 nucleotide sequence: TGCGCCAGCAGCCAAGATCAGCGGGACGAGCAGTACTTC. Protein sequence: CASSQDQRDEQYF.

The chain carries TRBV18 and TRBJ2-1, with 8 bases matching TRBD1. The junction had 5 bases not matched to a gene; V was cut back by 0 bases and J by 7 bases. CDR1 KGHSH and CDR2 LQKENI come from the germline V gene. The CDR3 loop spans 15 amino acids. CDR3 nucleotides: TGTGCCAGCTCACCACCGCTTACAGGGGGGAATGAGCAGTTCTTC. Encoded protein: CASSPPLTGGNEQFF.

A note on this clonotype: A much larger clone lies a single base off, so this may be a read error. The CDR3 is CASSLQRPGKLFF. The CDR3 bases are TGTGCCAGCAGCTTACAGCGACCTGGAAAACTGTTTTTT. This chain connects TRBV6-2 or TRBV6-3 to TRBJ1-4, with D hard to call. The germline CDR1 and CDR2 sequences are MNHEY and SVGEGT. The V end was cut by 6 bases, the J end by 10 bases, with 15 bases between. This CDR3 is 13 amino acids long.

The rearrangement joins TRBV5-1 to TRBJ2-2, with D unclear. The CDR3 has 15 residues. The V end was cut by 1 base, the J end by 2 bases, with 9 bases between. CDR1 is SGHRS, CDR2 YFSETQ, per germline. CDR3 DNA: TGCGCCAGCAGCTTGATGGCCACTAACACCGGGGAGCTGTTTTTT. Translated: CASSLMATNTGELFF.